This is a list of T cell receptor beta chains from one sample in a study of early T cells in non-severe SARS-CoV-2 infection. TCRdb passed the 5' RACE reads through MiXCR, listing each CDR3 protein once. The sample lists 45,000 to 55,000 distinct CDR3 sequences; 7% to 9% were seen once. The material sequenced was whole blood. The receptors come from an adult who was a healthcare worker with PCR-confirmed SARS-CoV-2 infection or an uninfected control (not recorded which). Both conserved end residues are part of each CDR3. The D gene is left open where the match is weak. The size field is filled for only some rows; it gives once, few, many or a size class.

TRBV28	TRBJ2-6	few	TRBD1	CASSRQGANVLTF	TGTGCCAGCAGTCGACAGGGAGCCAACGTCCTGACTTTC
TRBV12-3/TRBV12-4	TRBJ2-4	many	TRBD1	CASSATGFGAKNIQYF	TGTGCCAGCAGTGCGACAGGGTTCGGAGCCAAAAACATTCAGTACTTC
TRBV5-1	TRBJ2-4	-	-	CASSLTGTPNIQYF	TGCGCCAGCAGCTTAACCGGGACACCCAACATTCAGTACTTC
TRBV21-1	TRBJ2-3	many	-	CASSKRHPRDTQYF	TGTGCCAGCAGCAAAAGGCATCCTAGAGATACGCAGTATTTT
TRBV2	TRBJ2-7	-	-	CASSEVEGAYEQYF	TGTGCCAGCAGTGAAGTCGAGGGGGCCTACGAGCAGTACTTC
TRBV3-1	TRBJ2-7	many	-	CASSRVIYEQYF	TGTGCCAGCAGCCGCGTCATCTACGAGCAGTACTTC
TRBV12-3/TRBV12-4	TRBJ2-7	many	TRBD1	CASSTDRSPYEQYF	TGTGCCAGCAGTACGGACAGGAGTCCCTACGAGCAGTACTTC
TRBV6-1	TRBJ1-1	many	TRBD1	CASISYRGRNEAFF	TGTGCCAGCATAAGTTACAGGGGGCGTAATGAAGCTTTCTTT
TRBV6-2/TRBV6-3	TRBJ1-1	few	-	CASSSHLAGQRNTEAFF	TGTGCCAGCAGTTCCCACCTGGCGGGACAAAGGAACACTGAAGCTTTCTTT
TRBV29-1	TRBJ1-1	many	-	CSVARFLSNTEAFF	TGCAGCGTGGCTAGGTTCTTATCTAACACTGAAGCTTTCTTT
TRBV24-1	TRBJ2-1	few	-	CATSDPDRGEQFF	TGTGCCACCAGTGATCCCGACAGAGGTGAGCAGTTCTTC
TRBV29-1	TRBJ2-1	few	-	CSVEAAFF	TGCAGCGTTGAAGCCGCGTTCTTC
TRBV12-3/TRBV12-4	TRBJ2-2	many	TRBD1	CASGTGVTGELFF	TGTGCCAGCGGGACAGGGGTCACCGGGGAGCTGTTTTTT
TRBV2	TRBJ2-2	-	-	CASSGENTGVLFF	TGTGCCAGCAGTGGGGAGAACACCGGGGTGCTGTTTTTT
TRBV20-1	TRBJ2-3	-	TRBD2	CSAEEARGAGVDTQYF	TGCAGTGCCGAGGAGGCCAGGGGAGCGGGGGTCGATACGCAGTATTTT
TRBV12-3/TRBV12-4	TRBJ1-1	many	TRBD1	CASSRTGGGGTEAFF	TGTGCCAGCAGTAGGACAGGAGGTGGGGGTACTGAAGCTTTCTTT
TRBV5-4	TRBJ2-1	few	-	CASSSRILAYNEQFF	TGTGCCAGCAGCTCTAGGATATTGGCCTACAATGAGCAGTTCTTC
TRBV18	TRBJ2-7	many	-	CASSPNLYEQYF	TGTGCCAGCTCACCCAATTTGTACGAGCAGTACTTC
TRBV20-1	TRBJ1-3	many	TRBD1	CSAREGQQNILSGNTIYF	TGCAGTGCTAGAGAGGGACAGCAAAATATCCTTTCTGGAAACACCATATATTTT
TRBV28	TRBJ1-2	few	-	CASSFSIQSNYGYTF	TGTGCCAGCAGTTTCTCAATCCAATCCAACTATGGCTACACCTTC
TRBV7-3	TRBJ1-4	few	-	CASSFLPTNEKLFF	TGTGCCAGCAGCTTCCTACCAACTAATGAAAAACTGTTTTTT
TRBV28	TRBJ2-5	many	-	CASSLNPQETQYF	TGTGCCAGCAGTTTAAACCCCCAAGAGACCCAGTACTTC
TRBV20-1	TRBJ2-1	many	TRBD2	CSARGSSGGNHNEQFF	TGCAGTGCTAGAGGTTCTAGCGGGGGGAACCACAATGAGCAGTTCTTC
TRBV6-5	TRBJ2-2	many	TRBD1	CASSYTGTGNTGELFF	TGTGCCAGCAGTTACACAGGGACAGGGAACACCGGGGAGCTGTTTTTT